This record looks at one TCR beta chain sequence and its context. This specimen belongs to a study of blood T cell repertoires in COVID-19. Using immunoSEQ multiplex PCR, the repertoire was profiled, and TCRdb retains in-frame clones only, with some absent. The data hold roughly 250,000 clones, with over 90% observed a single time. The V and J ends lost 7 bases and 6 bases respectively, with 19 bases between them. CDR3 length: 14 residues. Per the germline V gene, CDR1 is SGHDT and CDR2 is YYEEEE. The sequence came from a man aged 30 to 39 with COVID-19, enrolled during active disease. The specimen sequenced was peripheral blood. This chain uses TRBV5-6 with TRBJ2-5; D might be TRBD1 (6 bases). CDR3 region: CASGYRVSKKTQYF. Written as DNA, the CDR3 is TGTGCCAGCGGATACAGGGTTTCGAAAAAGACCCAGTACTTC.